This TCR beta chain appears in the sequencing data of a study of OX40 agonist ivuxolimab in advanced cancers. Across the whole study: Hepatocellular carcinoma, melanoma, renal cell or head and neck cancer occurred in dose-escalation patients. Study-wide findings and caveats: Low normalized clonal expansion also occurred in some nonresponding patients.

This clone was counted once. Antigen specificity is unknown. Data came from immunoSEQ multiplex PCR; TCRdb stores just in-frame clones and leaves some out. This table holds 70,000 or so clones, 85% to 90% found once. If patients had autoimmune disease history or systemic immunosuppression, they were excluded. The CDR3 is 13 residues long. V dropped 3 bases and J dropped 1 base, with 6 bases sitting between them. Germline CDR1 reads SGHAT; CDR2 reads FQNNGV. This sequence originates from an adult with an advanced solid tumor such as melanoma, head and neck, liver or kidney cancer. This sample comprised CD4+ or CD8+ T cells sorted from blood, obtained in a trial of the OX40 agonist ivuxolimab. V usage is TRBV11-2 and J usage is TRBJ1-1; perhaps TRBD1 as D (5 bases). In DNA form, the CDR3 reads TGTGCCAGCAGCTTTGGGACGAACACTGAAGCTTTCTTT. The encoded protein is CASSFGTNTEAFF. The full variable domain, completed using reference TRBV11-2 and TRBJ1-1, is EAGVAQSPRYKIIEKRQSVAFWCNPISGHATLYWYQQILGQGPKLLIQFQNNGVVDDSQLPKDRFSAERLKGVDSTLKIQPAKLEDSAVYLCASSFGTNTEAFFGQGTRLTVV.